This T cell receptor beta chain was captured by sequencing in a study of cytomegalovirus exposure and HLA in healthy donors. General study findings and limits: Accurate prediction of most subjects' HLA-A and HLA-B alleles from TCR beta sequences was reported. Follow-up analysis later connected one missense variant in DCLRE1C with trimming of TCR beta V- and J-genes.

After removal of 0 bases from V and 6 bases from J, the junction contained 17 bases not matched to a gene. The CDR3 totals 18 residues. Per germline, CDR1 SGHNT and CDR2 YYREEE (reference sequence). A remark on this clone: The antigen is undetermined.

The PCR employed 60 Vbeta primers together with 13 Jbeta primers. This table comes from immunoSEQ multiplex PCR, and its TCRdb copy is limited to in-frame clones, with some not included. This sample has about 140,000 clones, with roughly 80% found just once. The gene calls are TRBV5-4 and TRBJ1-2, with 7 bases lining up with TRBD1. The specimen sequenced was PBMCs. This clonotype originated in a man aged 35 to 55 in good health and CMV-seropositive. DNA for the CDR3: TGTGCCAGCAGCTTGGTGGGGTTAGGGGGCCAGGGGGTGAATGGCTACACCTTC. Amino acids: CASSLVGLGGQGVNGYTF.